This T cell receptor (beta chain) was sequenced for a study of blood T cell repertoires in COVID-19. Here immunoSEQ multiplex PCR was the method, and the copy in TCRdb shows in-frame clones only, minus some. The table includes 150,000 to 180,000 clones, roughly four fifths detected once. The V segment lost 3 bases and the J segment 2 bases; nucleotides outside the gene matches: 6. Germline values: CDR1 SGHRS, CDR2 YFSETQ. CDR3 size: 15 residues. Input material: peripheral blood. The chain has TRBV5-1 and TRBJ2-5; 8 bases are shared with TRBD1. The source is a woman aged 80 or over with acute or convalescent COVID-19. CDR3 DNA sequence: TGCGCCAGCAGCTCCCGGACAGGGAGACAAGAGACCCAGTACTTC. Residues: CASSSRTGRQETQYF.